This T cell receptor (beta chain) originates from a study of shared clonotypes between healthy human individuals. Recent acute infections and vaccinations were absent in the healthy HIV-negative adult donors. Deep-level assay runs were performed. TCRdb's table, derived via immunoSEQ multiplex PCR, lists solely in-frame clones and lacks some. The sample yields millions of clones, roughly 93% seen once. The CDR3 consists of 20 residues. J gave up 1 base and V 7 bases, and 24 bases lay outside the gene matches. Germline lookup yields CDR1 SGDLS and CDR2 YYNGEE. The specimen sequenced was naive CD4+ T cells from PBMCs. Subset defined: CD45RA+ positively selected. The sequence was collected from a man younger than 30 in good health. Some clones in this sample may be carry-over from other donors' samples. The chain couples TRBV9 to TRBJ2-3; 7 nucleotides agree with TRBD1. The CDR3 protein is CASVQTGSCGPNFCTDTQYF. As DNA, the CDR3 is TGTGCCAGCGTACAGACAGGGTCGTGTGGCCCTAATTTTTGCACAGATACGCAGTATTTT.